This T cell receptor (beta chain) was captured in a study of blood T cell repertoires in COVID-19. Study summary: The United States, Italy and Spain supplied acute and convalescent COVID-19 samples. Nucleic acid was either cDNA or gDNA, and it came from T cells, B-cell-depleted T cells, or PBMCs.

CDR1 and CDR2 (germline): SGHTS, YDEGEE. The V gene end was trimmed by 2 bases and the J gene end by 2 bases; junction bases not matched to a gene: 6. The CDR3 length is 16 residues. Patients in Seattle were enrolled during active infection, then followed longitudinally. Data came from immunoSEQ multiplex PCR; TCRdb stores just in-frame clones and leaves some out. The data hold about 160,000 clones, with about 92% observed a single time. The specimen sequenced was peripheral blood. The receptor comes from a woman aged 55-70 years with COVID-19, enrolled during active disease. The rearrangement links TRBV5-8 to TRBJ1-3, with TRBD1 identical over 8 bases. The CDR3 nucleotides read TGTGCCAGCAGCTTAAGTTGGACAGGGCCTGGAAACACCATATATTTT. This gives the protein CASSLSWTGPGNTIYF.